Given below is one T cell receptor (beta chain) in context. Antigen: not known. The source of the sample is a study of cytomegalovirus exposure and HLA in healthy donors. The study's findings and limits: Researchers reported in a later analysis that a missense DCLRE1C variant was tied to TCR beta V- and J-gene trimming. As a later analysis revealed, most CMV-associated TCR beta chains appeared HLA-restricted. Most observed TCR sequences were rare, whereas some public TCRs were detected in many donors. According to the study, about 180 TCR beta chains were cytomegalovirus-associated.

Looked up from germline, CDR1 is SGHNT and CDR2 is YYREEE (reference sequence). The CDR3 is made up of 14 amino acids. The trim removed 2 bases at V and 6 bases at J, leaving 6 bases unmatched. Both 60 Vbeta primers and 13 Jbeta primers went into the PCR. The data were produced by immunoSEQ multiplex PCR, yet TCRdb's version contains in-frame clones alone and is incomplete. The profile shows more than 150,000 clones, approximately 81% of them singletons. The receptor comes from a boy younger than 18 in good health and CMV-seronegative. The J gene is TRBJ2-3, the V gene TRBV5-4; TRBD1 matches 7 bases. Source material: PBMCs. As DNA, the CDR3 is TGTGCCAGCAGCTTTACAGGGGCCGAGGATACGCAGTATTTT. Its protein product is CASSFTGAEDTQYF.